This T cell receptor beta chain was sequenced for a study of identical twins. MiXCR was run by TCRdb on the 5' RACE reads, yielding one entry per CDR3 protein. The repertoire holds around 530,000 distinct CDR3 sequences, with roughly 15% as singletons. This clonotype was detected only a few times. Germline V gene data show CDR1 as DFQATT and CDR2 as SNEGSKA (reference sequence). The V and J ends lost 1 base and 5 bases respectively, with 8 bases between them. This CDR3 has 13 amino acids. The same sample was also studied in work on yellow fever vaccine responses in identical twins.

This chain joins TRBV20-1 and TRBJ2-2, with a possible D match to TRBD1 (5 bases). What was sequenced was CD4+ T cells sorted from blood. This sequence was found in a woman in her late teens or twenties in good health. The CDR3 reads CSARAAGTGELFF. Here the CDR3 DNA reads TGCAGTGCTAGAGCAGCAGGGACCGGGGAGCTGTTTTTT.